Below are 25 T cell receptor beta chains sequenced from a single sample in a study of technical replicates of blood from a few donors. Sequencing was performed with immunoSEQ multiplex PCR; in TCRdb, only in-frame clones are kept and a portion is missing. Among about 88,000 clones, less than 95% were seen once, and the ten largest hold roughly 0.25%. The specimen sequenced was T cells isolated from PBMCs. Receptors originate from a human donor in good health.

The chain recombines TRBV7-9 with TRBJ2-7; TRBD2 matches at 14 bases. The CDR3 loop spans 18 amino acids. Germline V gene sequence: CDR1 SEHNR, CDR2 FQNEAQ (reference sequence). V was pared by 6 bases and J by 7 bases, with 17 bases of the junction left unmatched. CDR3 in amino acids: CASSYGLAGGDPPWEQYF. CDR3 coding DNA: TGTGCCAGCAGTTACGGACTAGCGGGGGGAGACCCACCGTGGGAGCAGTACTTC.

The rearrangement joins TRBV5-6 to TRBJ2-3, with D possibly matching TRBD2 (5 bases). The CDR3 totals 16 residues. V lost 0 bases, J lost 1 base, and 12 bases lay in between. The germline CDR1 and CDR2 sequences are SGHDT and YYEEEE. This CDR3 is CASSLDAGRGTDTQYF. The CDR3, as DNA: TGTGCCAGCAGCTTGGACGCGGGCAGAGGCACAGATACGCAGTATTTT.

The rearrangement joins TRBV27 to TRBJ2-2, with D maybe TRBD2 (6 bases). The V gene's germline CDR1 is MNHEY and CDR2 SMNVEV (reference sequence). The CDR3 is made up of 16 amino acids. V was trimmed by 1 base and J by 2 bases, leaving 11 bases between them. This CDR3 is CASSLFGTLNTGELFF. CDR3 nucleotides: TGTGCCAGCAGTTTATTTGGGACTCTAAACACCGGGGAGCTGTTTTTT.

This sequence joins TRBV6-1 and TRBJ1-4, with D unresolved. The CDR3 extends over 14 amino acids. Trimming took off 7 bases at V and 8 bases at J, with 17 bases between the two ends. Per the germline V gene, CDR1 is MNHNS and CDR2 is SASEGT. The CDR3 sequence: CASISLGSEEKLFF. The CDR3 DNA reads as TGTGCCAGCATCAGTTTGGGGAGCGAAGAAAAACTGTTTTTT.

This chain links TRBV10-3 with TRBJ2-1; TRBD2 agrees at 9 bases. J gave up 1 base and V 8 bases, and 6 bases lay outside the gene matches. CDR1 and CDR2 (germline): ENHRY, SYGVKD. The CDR3 runs to 15 residues. The DNA of the CDR3 is TGTGCCATCGATAAGCGGGGGGAATCCTACAATGAGCAGTTCTTC. This translates into CAIDKRGESYNEQFF.

The rearrangement links TRBV5-1 to TRBJ2-5; tentatively, D is TRBD2 (6 bases). Germline V lookup: CDR1 SGHRS, CDR2 YFSETQ. This CDR3 contains 16 residues. V was clipped by 0 bases and J by 2 bases, with 14 bases between them. The CDR3 loop reads CASSLDTVGGQETQYF. The CDR3 DNA sequence: TGCGCCAGCAGCTTGGACACCGTGGGAGGTCAAGAGACCCAGTACTTC.

The chain recombines TRBV19 with TRBJ1-5; D not resolved. Germline values: CDR1 LNHDA, CDR2 SQIVND (reference sequence). Trimming removed 5 bases at V and 6 bases at J, with 8 bases between. The CDR3 has 12 amino acids. The CDR3 loop reads CASSPRGQPQHF. CDR3 DNA sequence: TGTGCCAGTAGTCCCCGGGGTCAGCCCCAGCATTTT.

The chain joins TRBV6-4 to TRBJ1-5, with 7 bases that match TRBD1. The CDR3 has 15 amino acids. Looked up from germline, CDR1 is MRHNA and CDR2 is SNTAGT. Unmatched junction bases numbered 7, after V lost 4 bases and J lost 4 bases. Here the CDR3 reads CASSATGVGNQPQHF. CDR3 DNA sequence: TGTGCCAGCAGTGCAACAGGGGTGGGAAATCAGCCCCAGCATTTT.

This sequence joins TRBV6-5 and TRBJ2-7; D gene unclear. The V end was cut by 1 base, the J end by 5 bases, with 9 bases between. The CDR3 loop spans 13 amino acids. Germline CDR1 reads MNHEY; CDR2 reads SVGAGI. CDR3 sequence (DNA): TGTGCCAGCAGTTACTTTCTGGGCCACGAGCAGTACTTC. Protein product: CASSYFLGHEQYF.

This clone came up a few times. V is TRBV4-1 and J is TRBJ1-6; no definite D call. Trimming stripped 3 bases from V and 8 bases from J, with 11 bases between. The CDR3 totals 14 residues. CDR1 and CDR2 (germline): MGHRA, YSYEKL. The CDR3: CASSQETGDSPLHF. CDR3 sequence (DNA): TGCGCCAGCAGCCAGGAGACCGGTGATTCACCCCTCCACTTT.

The rearrangement uses TRBV6-1 and TRBJ1-3; no clear D gene. V lost 7 bases and J 4 bases, leaving 8 bases between the germline ends. Germline V gives CDR1 MNHNS, CDR2 SASEGT. This CDR3 is 12 amino acids long. Written as DNA, the CDR3 is TGTGCCAGCAACGGGTCCGGAAACACCATATATTTT. This translates into CASNGSGNTIYF.

The CDR3 nucleotides are TGTGCCATCAGTGAAGGGGATAGGAGGGGTTCCTACGAGCAGTACTTC. Protein: CAISEGDRRGSYEQYF. The genes are TRBV10-3 and TRBJ2-7; D may be TRBD2 (6 bases). Looked up from germline, CDR1 is ENHRY and CDR2 is SYGVKD. Trimming pared 3 bases from V and 1 base from J, leaving 16 bases between. The CDR3 totals 16 residues.

The V and J genes are TRBV19 and TRBJ2-5, with TRBD2 matching 8 bases. V was pared by 4 bases and J by 5 bases, with 12 bases of the junction left unmatched. This CDR3 is built from 16 residues. Per the germline V gene, CDR1 is LNHDA and CDR2 is SQIVND (reference sequence). CDR3 protein: CASSTGGGVGSETQYF. The CDR3 DNA reads TGTGCCAGTAGTACGGGAGGGGGAGTCGGTTCGGAGACCCAGTACTTC.

CDR3 DNA: TGTGCCAGCAGCCGCCAGGGTGGGGGGGAGACCCAGTACTTC. Encoded protein: CASSRQGGGETQYF. V and J are TRBV27 and TRBJ2-5; weak D call: TRBD2 (6 bases). Looked up from germline, CDR1 is MNHEY and CDR2 is SMNVEV (reference sequence). This CDR3 has 14 residues. V lost 6 bases and J lost 5, with 16 bases in between.

The chain employs TRBV6-1 and TRBJ1-2; D unclear. The V gene's germline CDR1 is MNHNS and CDR2 SASEGT. V was pared by 6 bases and J by 7 bases, with 18 bases between. The CDR3 is 14 amino acids. The DNA of the CDR3 is TGTGCCAGCAGGGAGTGGACGGGAGCCGGTGGCTACACCTTC. Translation: CASREWTGAGGYTF.

The CDR3 here is CASSFRTTTQPQHF. The CDR3 DNA reads as TGTGCCAGCAGTTTTAGAACAACTACTCAGCCCCAGCATTTT. The genes are TRBV28 and TRBJ1-5; D uncertain. The V gene lost 3 bases and the J gene lost 6 bases, with 12 bases spanning the gap. The CDR3 has 14 residues. Per germline, CDR1 MDHEN and CDR2 SYDVKM.

The V and J genes are TRBV28 and TRBJ1-1; possible D gene TRBD1, 6 bases. The CDR3 has 13 residues. Germline V lookup: CDR1 MDHEN, CDR2 SYDVKM. V lost 4 bases and J 9 bases, leaving 15 bases between the germline ends. Written as DNA, the CDR3 is TGTGCCAGCAGTTCCTGGGGGACACCCAAAGCTTTCTTT. Encoded protein: CASSSWGTPKAFF. Full variable domain (outside the CDR3, taken from reference TRBV28 and TRBJ1-1): DVKVTQSSRYLVKRTGEKVFLECVQDMDHENMFWYRQDPGLGLRLIYFSYDVKMKEKGDIPEGYSVSREKKERFSLILESASTNQTSMYLCASSSWGTPKAFFGQGTRLTVV.

This sequence joins TRBV6-4 and TRBJ2-3; 10 bases line up with TRBD2. V lost 2 bases, J lost 6 bases, and 17 bases stayed unmatched. The CDR3 extends over 19 amino acids. CDR1 and CDR2 from the germline V gene are MRHNA and SNTAGT. The CDR3 sequence is CASSDGFAPPGLASDTQYF. CDR3 sequence (DNA): TGTGCCAGCAGTGACGGCTTCGCCCCACCGGGACTAGCGAGCGATACGCAGTATTTT.

A note on this clone: A read error may account for a junction end that differs from germline. The rearrangement links TRBV7-2 to TRBJ1-2; 9 nucleotides agree with TRBD1. Germline CDR1 SGHTA, CDR2 FQGNSA. This CDR3 has 14 residues. The chain's CDR3 is CASSEPGQGGGYAF. The CDR3 DNA follows: TGTGCCAGCAGCGAACCGGGACAGGGAGGAGGCTACGCCTTC.

This sequence joins TRBV11-2 and TRBJ1-3; no firm D call. Per the germline V gene, CDR1 is SGHAT and CDR2 is FQNNGV. This CDR3 has 17 amino acids. Trimming left V 1 base short and J 0 bases short, with 13 bases between. CDR3 nucleotides: TGTGCCAGCAGCTTAGGAGGAGGGCCCCTCTCTGGAAACACCATATATTTT. Protein product: CASSLGGGPLSGNTIYF.

CDR3 in DNA: TGTGCCAGTAGTATGGAGGGAGAGACCCAGTACTTC. It codes for CASSMEGETQYF. The chain recombines TRBV19 with TRBJ2-5; D is possibly TRBD2 (6 bases). Trimming pared 3 bases from V and 4 bases from J, leaving 6 bases between. The CDR3 is made up of 12 amino acids. Germline V gene data show CDR1 as LNHDA and CDR2 as SQIVND (reference sequence). Looking up the rest from reference TRBV19 and TRBJ2-5 gives the full variable domain: DGGITQSPKYLFRKEGQNVTLSCEQNLNHDAMYWYRQDPGQGLRLIYYSQIVNDFQKGDIAEGYSVSREKKESFPLTVTSAQKNPTAFYLCASSMEGETQYFGPGTRLLVL.

The rearrangement uses TRBV7-9 and TRBJ2-2; no definite D call. Looked up from germline, CDR1 is SEHNR and CDR2 is FQNEAQ (reference sequence). The V end was cut by 10 bases, the J end by 6 bases, with 18 bases between. The CDR3 sequence is 14 residues long. CDR3 sequence (DNA): TGTGCCACCCCGTCGCGACAATACGCCGGGGAGCTGTTTTTT. Its protein product is CATPSRQYAGELFF. The full variable domain, rest sourced from reference TRBV7-9 and TRBJ2-2, is DTGVSQNPRHKITKRGQNVTFRCDPISEHNRLYWYRQTLGQGPEFLTYFQNEAQLEKSRLLSDRFSAERPKGSFSTLEIQRTEQGDSAMYLCATPSRQYAGELFFGEGSRLTVL.

The chain couples TRBV5-1 to TRBJ2-7; no clear D gene. With 1 base removed from V and 3 bases from J, the gap between germline ends came to 2 bases. The CDR3 is made up of 11 amino acids. Looked up from germline, CDR1 is SGHRS and CDR2 is YFSETQ. The DNA of the CDR3 is TGCGCCAGCAGCTTGTACTACGAGCAGTACTTC. It encodes CASSLYYEQYF.

The CDR3 spells CASSFFRADEQYF. CDR3 bases: TGTGCCAGCAGCTTTTTCAGGGCCGACGAGCAGTACTTC. The chain is built from TRBV5-5 and TRBJ2-7, with a tentative D call TRBD1 (5 bases). V was trimmed by 2 bases and J by 5 bases, leaving 11 bases between them. The CDR3 totals 13 residues. CDR1 is SGHKS, CDR2 YYEKEE, per germline (reference sequence). The whole variable domain, remainder taken from reference TRBV5-5 and TRBJ2-7, is DAGVTQSPTHLIKTRGQQVTLRCSPISGHKSVSWYQQVLGQGPQFIFQYYEKEERGRGNFPDRFSARQFPNYSSELNVNALLLGDSALYLCASSFFRADEQYFGPGTRLTVT.

J is TRBJ2-5 and V is TRBV28; TRBD1 aligns across 7 bases. Germline CDR1 and CDR2: MDHEN and SYDVKM. The length of the CDR3 is 14 residues. The V gene end was trimmed by 6 bases and the J gene end by 5 bases; junction bases not matched to a gene: 9. The DNA of the CDR3 is TGTGCCAGCAGCCGAACAGGGGCTCAGGAGACCCAGTACTTC. Its protein is CASSRTGAQETQYF.